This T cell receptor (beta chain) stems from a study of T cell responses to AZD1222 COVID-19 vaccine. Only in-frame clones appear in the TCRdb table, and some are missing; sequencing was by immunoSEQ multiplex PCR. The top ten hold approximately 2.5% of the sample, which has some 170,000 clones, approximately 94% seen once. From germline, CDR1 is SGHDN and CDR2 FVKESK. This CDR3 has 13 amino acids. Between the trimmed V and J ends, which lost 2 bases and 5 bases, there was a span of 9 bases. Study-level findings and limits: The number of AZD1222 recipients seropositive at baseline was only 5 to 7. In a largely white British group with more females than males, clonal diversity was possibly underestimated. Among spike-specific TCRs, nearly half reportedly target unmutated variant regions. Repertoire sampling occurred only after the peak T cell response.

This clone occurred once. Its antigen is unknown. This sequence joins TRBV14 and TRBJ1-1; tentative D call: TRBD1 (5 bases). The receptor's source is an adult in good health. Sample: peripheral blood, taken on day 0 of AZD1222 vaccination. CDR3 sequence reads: CASSQQGLTEAFF. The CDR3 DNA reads TGTGCCAGCAGCCAACAGGGTCTTACTGAAGCTTTCTTT.